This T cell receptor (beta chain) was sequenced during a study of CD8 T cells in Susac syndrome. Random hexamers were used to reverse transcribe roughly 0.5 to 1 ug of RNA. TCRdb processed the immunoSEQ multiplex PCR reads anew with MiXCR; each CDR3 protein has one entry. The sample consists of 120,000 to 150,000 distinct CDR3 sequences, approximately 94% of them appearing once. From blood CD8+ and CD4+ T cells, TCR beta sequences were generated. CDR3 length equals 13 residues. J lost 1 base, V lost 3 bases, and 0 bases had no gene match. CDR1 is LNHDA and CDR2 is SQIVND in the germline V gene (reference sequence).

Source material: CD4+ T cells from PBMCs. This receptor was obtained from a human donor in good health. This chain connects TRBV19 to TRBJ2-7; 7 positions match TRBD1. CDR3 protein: CASSMGQSYEQYF. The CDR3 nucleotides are TGTGCCAGTAGTATGGGACAGTCCTACGAGCAGTACTTC.